Listed below are T cell receptor beta chains from one sample, sequenced in a study of T cell responses to AZD1222 COVID-19 vaccine. The table came from immunoSEQ multiplex PCR; TCRdb's copy has only in-frame clones and leaves some out. The sample holds 150,000 to 180,000 clones, 86% seen once. The input for sequencing was peripheral blood, taken on day 0 of MenACWY control vaccination. The origin of the receptors is an adult in good health. Both conserved end residues are part of each CDR3. Each record gives: CDR3 protein, CDR3 DNA, D gene, clone size, V gene, J gene. D genes are given only for firm matches. Only part of the rows carry a size: once, few, many, or a class if the clone is expanded.

cdr3_aa: CASSEVWGPNTGELFF
cdr3_nt: TGTGCCAGCAGTGAAGTTTGGGGGCCGAACACCGGGGAGCTGTTTTTT
d_call: NA
clone_size: once
v_call: TRBV6-1
j_call: TRBJ2-2

cdr3_aa: CASSRGGSNYGYTF
cdr3_nt: TGCGCCAGCAGCCGGGGAGGCAGTAACTATGGCTACACCTTC
d_call: NA
clone_size: NA
v_call: TRBV4-3
j_call: TRBJ1-2

cdr3_aa: CASSLGLAGSSGANVLTF
cdr3_nt: TGTGCCAGCAGCTTAGGACTAGCGGGAAGCTCTGGGGCCAACGTCCTGACTTTC
d_call: TRBD2
clone_size: NA
v_call: TRBV7-3
j_call: TRBJ2-6

cdr3_aa: CASTIGALSYNEQFF
cdr3_nt: TGTGCCAGCACCATTGGGGCCCTCTCCTACAATGAGCAGTTCTTC
d_call: NA
clone_size: NA
v_call: TRBV28
j_call: TRBJ2-1

cdr3_aa: CATSRGERPYEQYF
cdr3_nt: TGTGCCACCAGCAGGGGGGAGAGGCCCTACGAGCAGTACTTC
d_call: NA
clone_size: few
v_call: TRBV15
j_call: TRBJ2-7

cdr3_aa: CADRRETGELFF
cdr3_nt: TGTGCGGACAGGAGGGAGACCGGGGAGCTGTTTTTT
d_call: NA
clone_size: NA
v_call: TRBV2
j_call: TRBJ2-2

cdr3_aa: CASRIGTGGGYTF
cdr3_nt: TGTGCCAGCAGGATAGGGACAGGGGGCGGCTACACCTTC
d_call: TRBD1
clone_size: NA
v_call: TRBV6-5
j_call: TRBJ1-2

cdr3_aa: CASSYSLGSSYNEQFF
cdr3_nt: TGTGCCAGCAGTTACTCCCTGGGGAGCTCCTACAATGAGCAGTTCTTC
d_call: NA
clone_size: NA
v_call: TRBV6-5
j_call: TRBJ2-1

cdr3_aa: CASSQDLWGDGNTIYF
cdr3_nt: TGTGCCAGCAGCCAAGATTTATGGGGGGATGGAAACACCATATATTTT
d_call: NA
clone_size: NA
v_call: TRBV4-2
j_call: TRBJ1-3

cdr3_aa: CASSLVAGNSDTQYF
cdr3_nt: TGTGCCAGCAGCTTAGTAGCGGGGAATTCAGATACGCAGTATTTT
d_call: TRBD2
clone_size: NA
v_call: TRBV7-9
j_call: TRBJ2-3

cdr3_aa: CASSTGNTGELFF
cdr3_nt: TGTGCCAGTAGCACAGGTAACACCGGGGAGCTGTTTTTT
d_call: NA
clone_size: NA
v_call: TRBV19
j_call: TRBJ2-2

cdr3_aa: CASSEPLSYNEQFF
cdr3_nt: TGCGCCAGCAGCGAACCCCTCTCCTACAATGAGCAGTTCTTC
d_call: NA
clone_size: NA
v_call: TRBV5-1
j_call: TRBJ2-1

cdr3_aa: CASSYSRSYGETQYF
cdr3_nt: TGTGCCAGCAGTTACTCGAGATCGTATGGAGAGACCCAGTACTTC
d_call: NA
clone_size: NA
v_call: TRBV6-5
j_call: TRBJ2-5

cdr3_aa: CASSFGGSGNTIYF
cdr3_nt: TGTGCCAGCAGTTTTGGAGGCTCTGGAAACACCATATATTTT
d_call: NA
clone_size: NA
v_call: TRBV27
j_call: TRBJ1-3

cdr3_aa: CASSLWDRGDTEAFF
cdr3_nt: TGCGCCAGCAGCTTATGGGACAGGGGTGACACTGAAGCTTTCTTT
d_call: TRBD1
clone_size: NA
v_call: TRBV5-1
j_call: TRBJ1-1

cdr3_aa: CASTRLAGRYGYTF
cdr3_nt: TGTGCCAGCACCCGGCTGGCAGGGAGGTATGGCTACACCTTC
d_call: NA
clone_size: NA
v_call: TRBV6-5
j_call: TRBJ1-2

cdr3_aa: CASSDNAGLDYEQYF
cdr3_nt: TGTGCCAGCAGTGACAATGCGGGTTTAGACTACGAGCAGTACTTC
d_call: NA
clone_size: once
v_call: TRBV2
j_call: TRBJ2-7

cdr3_aa: CASSPDLLYEQYF
cdr3_nt: TGTGCCAGCAGCCCCGACTTACTCTACGAGCAGTACTTC
d_call: NA
clone_size: NA
v_call: TRBV11-3
j_call: TRBJ2-7

cdr3_aa: CASSLRGSGTGELFF
cdr3_nt: TGTGCCAGCAGCTTAAGAGGGAGCGGAACCGGGGAGCTGTTTTTT
d_call: NA
clone_size: NA
v_call: TRBV11-3
j_call: TRBJ2-2

cdr3_aa: CASSFKMGETQYF
cdr3_nt: TGTGCCAGCAGCTTTAAGATGGGGGAGACCCAGTACTTC
d_call: NA
clone_size: NA
v_call: TRBV7-3
j_call: TRBJ2-5

cdr3_aa: CASSPPDDQTQYF
cdr3_nt: TGCGCCAGCAGTCCGCCGGACGATCAGACCCAGTACTTC
d_call: NA
clone_size: NA
v_call: TRBV5-1
j_call: TRBJ2-5

cdr3_aa: CASSIGGGNQPQHF
cdr3_nt: TGTGCCAGCAGTATAGGGGGTGGCAATCAGCCCCAGCATTTT
d_call: NA
clone_size: NA
v_call: TRBV6-5
j_call: TRBJ1-5

cdr3_aa: CASSQYRDSMNTEAFF
cdr3_nt: TGTGCCAGCAGCCAGTACCGGGACAGCATGAACACTGAAGCTTTCTTT
d_call: TRBD1
clone_size: NA
v_call: TRBV3-1/TRBV3-2
j_call: TRBJ1-1

cdr3_aa: CASSPTEQETQYF
cdr3_nt: TGTGCCAGCAGCCCGACAGAGCAAGAGACCCAGTACTTC
d_call: NA
clone_size: NA
v_call: TRBV5-6
j_call: TRBJ2-5

cdr3_aa: CASSLTRSNTGELFF
cdr3_nt: TGTGCCAGCAGCTTGACTAGATCGAACACCGGGGAGCTGTTTTTT
d_call: NA
clone_size: NA
v_call: TRBV5-6
j_call: TRBJ2-2

cdr3_aa: CASSEITGTLRTQYF
cdr3_nt: TGTGCCAGCAGTGAGATAACGGGGACTCTCAGGACCCAGTACTTC
d_call: NA
clone_size: NA
v_call: TRBV2
j_call: TRBJ2-5

cdr3_aa: CSASGGPNNEQFF
cdr3_nt: TGCAGTGCTAGTGGGGGGCCCAACAATGAGCAGTTCTTC
d_call: NA
clone_size: NA
v_call: TRBV20-1
j_call: TRBJ2-1

cdr3_aa: CASSLNPAGGYTF
cdr3_nt: TGTGCCAGCAGTTTGAATCCGGCTGGGGGCTACACCTTC
d_call: NA
clone_size: once
v_call: TRBV12-3/TRBV12-4
j_call: TRBJ1-2

cdr3_aa: CASSSTGILTEAFF
cdr3_nt: TGTGCCAGCAGCTCGACAGGGATCCTCACTGAAGCTTTCTTT
d_call: TRBD1
clone_size: few
v_call: TRBV6-5
j_call: TRBJ1-1

cdr3_aa: CASSSGQGALSTEAFF
cdr3_nt: TGCGCCAGCAGCTCCGGACAGGGGGCATTAAGCACTGAAGCTTTCTTT
d_call: TRBD1
clone_size: NA
v_call: TRBV10-2
j_call: TRBJ1-1

cdr3_aa: CASSQGLFPAEQYF
cdr3_nt: TGTGCCAGCAGCCAGGGACTTTTTCCCGCGGAGCAGTACTTC
d_call: NA
clone_size: NA
v_call: TRBV7-3
j_call: TRBJ2-7

cdr3_aa: CASSQDRGLAGALYEQYF
cdr3_nt: TGCGCCAGCAGCCAAGATAGGGGACTAGCGGGAGCCCTCTACGAGCAGTACTTC
d_call: TRBD2
clone_size: NA
v_call: TRBV4-1
j_call: TRBJ2-7

cdr3_aa: CASSGLGNQPQHF
cdr3_nt: TGTGCCAGCTCGGGGTTAGGCAATCAGCCCCAGCATTTT
d_call: NA
clone_size: NA
v_call: TRBV18
j_call: TRBJ1-5

cdr3_aa: CASSLTGAAPGYGYTF
cdr3_nt: TGTGCCAGCAGCTTAACGGGGGCAGCCCCGGGCTATGGCTACACCTTC
d_call: NA
clone_size: NA
v_call: TRBV7-3
j_call: TRBJ1-2

cdr3_aa: CASSVDRGLHYTF
cdr3_nt: TGTGCCAGCAGCGTGGACAGGGGTCTTCACTACACCTTC
d_call: TRBD1
clone_size: NA
v_call: TRBV11-3
j_call: TRBJ1-2

cdr3_aa: CASSSFESLEQYF
cdr3_nt: TGTGCCAGCAGCTCATTCGAATCTCTCGAGCAGTACTTC
d_call: NA
clone_size: NA
v_call: TRBV11-1
j_call: TRBJ2-7

cdr3_aa: CASSLVGWDSSHF
cdr3_nt: TGTGCCAGCAGCTTAGTAGGGTGGGACAGTTCCCACTTT
d_call: TRBD1
clone_size: NA
v_call: TRBV7-2
j_call: TRBJ1-6

cdr3_aa: CSVEGRAPYEQYF
cdr3_nt: TGCAGCGTTGAGGGTAGGGCTCCTTACGAGCAGTACTTC
d_call: NA
clone_size: once
v_call: TRBV29-1
j_call: TRBJ2-7

cdr3_aa: CASSPEGRTQYF
cdr3_nt: TGCGCCAGCAGTCCGGAGGGTCGGACGCAGTATTTT
d_call: NA
clone_size: NA
v_call: TRBV5-1
j_call: TRBJ2-3

cdr3_aa: CASSSPRREPQHF
cdr3_nt: TGTGCCAGCAGCTCCCCACGAAGGGAGCCCCAGCATTTT
d_call: NA
clone_size: NA
v_call: TRBV21-1
j_call: TRBJ1-5

cdr3_aa: CASSQGGMWSYNEQFF
cdr3_nt: TGTGCCAGCAGCCAAGGGGGGATGTGGTCCTACAATGAGCAGTTCTTC
d_call: NA
clone_size: NA
v_call: TRBV3-1/TRBV3-2
j_call: TRBJ2-1